The present entry profiles one T cell receptor (beta chain) with its context. The antigen is not known. PCR amplification relied on 60 Vbeta primers (plus 13 Jbeta primers). Libraries were prepared by immunoSEQ multiplex PCR; TCRdb keeps only in-frame clonotypes and omits some of them. The sample lists roughly 200,000 clones; 65% to 85% were seen once. This record comes from a study of cytomegalovirus exposure and HLA in healthy donors. Overall study results and limits: The classifier was said to identify cytomegalovirus status with high specificity and sensitivity. In vitro work confirmed that a few CMV-associated chains recognize CMV antigens.

The sequenced sample was PBMCs. This clonotype was sampled from a man in his forties or fifties in good health and CMV-seronegative.

CDR3 residues: CASSPNSVVTGELFF. As DNA, the CDR3 is TGTGCCAGCAGCCCCAATTCCGTAGTTACCGGGGAGCTGTTTTTT. The chain couples TRBV7-3 to TRBJ2-2; D is ambiguous. V dropped 5 bases and J dropped 5 bases, with 15 bases sitting between them. Germline assignment: CDR1 SGHTA and CDR2 FQGTGA. This CDR3 spans 15 amino acids.